These 10 T cell receptor beta chains originate from one sample sequenced in a study of shared clonotypes between healthy human individuals. The data were produced by immunoSEQ multiplex PCR, yet TCRdb's version contains in-frame clones alone and is incomplete. In the table there are roughly 700,000 clones, roughly 70% of which are singletons. Sequenced material: memory CD4+ T cells sorted from blood. Documented subset: CD45RA-negative fraction. The receptors stem from a woman younger than 45 in good health.

The J gene is TRBJ2-3, the V gene TRBV30; D call uncertain. The CDR3 consists of 14 residues. From germline, CDR1 is GTSNPN and CDR2 SVGIG (reference sequence). Trimming took off 1 base at V and 2 bases at J, with 10 bases between the two ends. CDR3 residues: CAWSENSATDTQYF. The DNA of the CDR3 is TGTGCCTGGAGTGAGAACAGCGCCACAGATACGCAGTATTTT.

By sample fraction, this clone is medium-sized. The V gene is TRBV28, the J gene TRBJ1-4; 8 positions match TRBD1. Trimming removed 4 bases from V and 6 bases from J; junction bases left unmatched: 10. The CDR3 totals 16 residues. Germline-derived CDR1 and CDR2 are MDHEN and SYDVKM. The chain's CDR3 is CASSSPRTGNHEKLFF. The CDR3, as DNA: TGTGCCAGCAGTTCCCCTAGGACAGGGAATCATGAAAAACTGTTTTTT.

The chain recombines TRBV11-2 with TRBJ1-5; no reliable D call. V was cut by 6 bases and J by 4 bases, with 10 bases left in between. The CDR3 loop spans 13 amino acids. CDR1 is SGHAT and CDR2 is FQNNGV in the germline V gene. CDR3 sequence: CASSLSRNQPQHF. CDR3 coding DNA: TGTGCCAGCAGTCTGTCGAGAAATCAGCCCCAGCATTTT.

CDR3 residues: CASSPGWTSGRAYSGELFF. In DNA form, the CDR3 reads TGTGCCAGCAGTCCCGGTTGGACTAGCGGGAGGGCATATTCCGGGGAGCTGTTTTTT. The V gene is TRBV28, the J gene TRBJ2-2; TRBD2 matches at 15 bases. Germline values: CDR1 MDHEN, CDR2 SYDVKM. The CDR3 loop spans 19 amino acids. The V gene end was trimmed by 5 bases and the J gene end by 6 bases; junction bases not matched to a gene: 13.

The chain has TRBV4-1 and TRBJ1-3; D is uncertain. From germline, CDR1 is MGHRA and CDR2 YSYEKL. The CDR3 spans 15 residues. V was cut by 3 bases and J by 0 bases, with 9 bases left in between. CDR3 sequence (DNA): TGCGCCAGCAGCCAGGTCTGGACCTCTGGAAACACCATATATTTT. This gives the protein CASSQVWTSGNTIYF.

In this sample, this clone turned up once. The rearrangement links TRBV4-2 to TRBJ1-1, with D possibly being TRBD1 (6 bases). Germline values: CDR1 LGHNA, CDR2 YNFKEQ. The CDR3 has 15 residues. Trimming pared 0 bases from V and 5 bases from J, leaving 13 bases between. CDR3 DNA: TGTGCCAGCAGCCAAGACGGGGGCGCCCTAACTGAAGCTTTCTTT. Protein product: CASSQDGGALTEAFF.

The chain joins TRBV5-1 to TRBJ2-7; 16 bases match TRBD2. The CDR3 consists of 16 residues. In germline, CDR1 is SGHRS, CDR2 YFSETQ. Trimming took 4 bases from V and 5 from J; bases not matched to a gene: 6. CDR3 bases: TGCGCCAGCAGCGCGGGACTAGCGGGAGGGCCCGACGAGCAGTACTTC. Amino acids: CASSAGLAGGPDEQYF.

This clone was seen a few times. The J gene is TRBJ2-2, the V gene TRBV5-1; TRBD1 might be the D (6 bases). This CDR3 is built from 15 residues. V gave up 4 bases and J gave up 5 bases, with 15 bases separating them. Germline loops: CDR1 SGHRS, CDR2 YFSETQ. CDR3 DNA: TGCGCCAGCAGCCGGACAGACCAAATAACCGGGGAGCTGTTTTTT. Its protein is CASSRTDQITGELFF.

The chain recombines TRBV19 with TRBJ2-5; D assignment may be TRBD1 or TRBD2 (5 bases each). The germline CDR1 and CDR2 sequences are LNHDA and SQIVND (reference sequence). This CDR3 has 15 amino acids. Trimming left V 2 bases short and J 5 bases short, with 15 bases between. The CDR3 region has the DNA TGTGCCAGTAGTATAACCGGAACAGGAGGTGAGACCCAGTACTTC. Protein: CASSITGTGGETQYF.

The chain carries TRBV19 and TRBJ2-1; D gene uncertain. V was shortened by 6 bases and J by 4 bases, with 13 bases between the two germline ends. Germline lookup yields CDR1 LNHDA and CDR2 SQIVND (reference sequence). This CDR3 is built from 14 residues. For the CDR3, the DNA is TGTGCCAGTAGCGGAGAGCAGTTTTACAATGAGCAGTTCTTC. This sequence encodes CASSGEQFYNEQFF.